This is a list of T cell receptor beta chains from one sample in a study of T cell responses to AZD1222 COVID-19 vaccine. Measured with immunoSEQ multiplex PCR; TCRdb has only the in-frame clones, and not every one. The table includes about 53,000 clones, less than 85% detected once. The sample was peripheral blood, taken on day 0 of AZD1222 vaccination. The receptors were gathered from an adult in good health. Each CDR3 is given with its conserved first and last residue. A D gene is named only where the DNA matches it firmly. Rows may omit the clone size; those that give it use once, few, many or a size class.

d_gene: .; abundance: .; j_gene: TRBJ2-1; v_gene: TRBV5-1; CDR3nt: TGCGCCAGCAGCTTACCTAGCGCCTCCTCCTACAATGAGCAGTTCTTC; CDR3aa: CASSLPSASSYNEQFF
d_gene: .; abundance: .; j_gene: TRBJ2-1; v_gene: TRBV6-5; CDR3nt: TGTGCCAGCAGGAACGGGGGGCTTTGGTTCTTC; CDR3aa: CASRNGGLWFF
d_gene: .; abundance: .; j_gene: TRBJ2-7; v_gene: TRBV30; CDR3nt: TGTGCCTGGGAAGGTCGACGGCAGGGTGTTTCCTACGAGCAGTACTTC; CDR3aa: CAWEGRRQGVSYEQYF
d_gene: TRBD2; abundance: .; j_gene: TRBJ2-1; v_gene: TRBV2; CDR3nt: TGTGCCAGCCAGACTAGCGGGTATGAGCAGTTCTTC; CDR3aa: CASQTSGYEQFF
d_gene: .; abundance: .; j_gene: TRBJ2-2; v_gene: TRBV4-1; CDR3nt: TGCGCCAGCAGCCAAGACTCCGGGAAGAGGAACACCGGGGAGCTGTTTTTT; CDR3aa: CASSQDSGKRNTGELFF
d_gene: .; abundance: .; j_gene: TRBJ1-1; v_gene: TRBV7-9; CDR3nt: TGTGCCAGCAGCTTAGAGTCTGAAGCTTTCTTT; CDR3aa: CASSLESEAFF
d_gene: .; abundance: .; j_gene: TRBJ2-6; v_gene: TRBV10-3; CDR3nt: TGTGCCACCAAGGCACAGTCTGGGGCCAACGTCCTGACTTTC; CDR3aa: CATKAQSGANVLTF
d_gene: .; abundance: .; j_gene: TRBJ2-1; v_gene: TRBV6-1; CDR3nt: TGTGCCAGCAGTGAAGTTCCCGGACTTTTAAACAATGAGCAGTTCTTC; CDR3aa: CASSEVPGLLNNEQFF
d_gene: .; abundance: once; j_gene: TRBJ1-5; v_gene: TRBV5-5; CDR3nt: TGTGCCAGCAGCTTTTTGGGGGAGGGCAATCAGCCCCAGCATTTT; CDR3aa: CASSFLGEGNQPQHF
d_gene: .; abundance: .; j_gene: TRBJ1-2; v_gene: TRBV5-1; CDR3nt: TGCGCCAGCAGCCAAAGGGGGATAGGAGGCTACACCTTC; CDR3aa: CASSQRGIGGYTF
d_gene: TRBD2; abundance: .; j_gene: TRBJ2-1; v_gene: TRBV5-1; CDR3nt: TGCGCCAGCAGCTTGGTCGGGCGGGAGGAGGAAAACAATGAGCAGTTCTTC; CDR3aa: CASSLVGREEENNEQFF
d_gene: .; abundance: .; j_gene: TRBJ1-1; v_gene: TRBV6-5; CDR3nt: TGTGCCAGCAGTTACTCTATAGGGGCAGGGGAAGTAGAAGCTTTCTTT; CDR3aa: CASSYSIGAGEVEAFF
d_gene: .; abundance: .; j_gene: TRBJ1-5; v_gene: TRBV6-5; CDR3nt: TGTGCCAGCAGGGCGGGGCAGAGCAATCAGCCCCAGCATTTT; CDR3aa: CASRAGQSNQPQHF
d_gene: .; abundance: once; j_gene: TRBJ2-5; v_gene: TRBV9; CDR3nt: TGTGCCAGCAGCCCCCGCCTGAACCAAGAGACCCAGTACTTC; CDR3aa: CASSPRLNQETQYF
d_gene: .; abundance: .; j_gene: TRBJ2-7; v_gene: TRBV9; CDR3nt: TGTGCCAGCAGCGCGGGGAGATTGGACGAGCAGTACTTC; CDR3aa: CASSAGRLDEQYF
d_gene: .; abundance: .; j_gene: TRBJ1-1; v_gene: TRBV29-1; CDR3nt: TGCAGCGTTGGTTACAGGCCCCCCACTGAAGCTTTCTTT; CDR3aa: CSVGYRPPTEAFF
d_gene: .; abundance: .; j_gene: TRBJ2-3; v_gene: TRBV7-2; CDR3nt: TGTGCCAGCAGCTTAGGGGCGGCAGATACGCAGTATTTT; CDR3aa: CASSLGAADTQYF
d_gene: .; abundance: .; j_gene: TRBJ2-1; v_gene: TRBV10-3; CDR3nt: TGTGCCGCCCGACAGAGGGAGGAAAATGAGCAGTTCTTC; CDR3aa: CAARQREENEQFF
d_gene: TRBD1; abundance: .; j_gene: TRBJ2-5; v_gene: TRBV10-3; CDR3nt: TGTGCCATCAGTGTCGGGACAGGGGAGACCCAGTACTTC; CDR3aa: CAISVGTGETQYF
d_gene: .; abundance: once; j_gene: TRBJ2-6; v_gene: TRBV5-4; CDR3nt: TGTGCCAGCAGCCTGAGTGGGTCAGGGGCCAACGTCCTGACTTTC; CDR3aa: CASSLSGSGANVLTF
d_gene: TRBD2; abundance: .; j_gene: TRBJ2-5; v_gene: TRBV2; CDR3nt: TGTGCCAGCACCTGGTCTGCGGGAGTGCGGGAGACCCAGTACTTC; CDR3aa: CASTWSAGVRETQYF
d_gene: .; abundance: .; j_gene: TRBJ1-6; v_gene: TRBV6-5; CDR3nt: TGTGCCAGCAGCCCCCGAACGGGGAATAATTCACCCCTCCACTTT; CDR3aa: CASSPRTGNNSPLHF
d_gene: TRBD2; abundance: .; j_gene: TRBJ2-4; v_gene: TRBV11-2; CDR3nt: TGTGCCAGCAGCTTAGGGTTAGCGGGAAGGGCCAAAAACATTCAGTACTTC; CDR3aa: CASSLGLAGRAKNIQYF
d_gene: .; abundance: .; j_gene: TRBJ1-1; v_gene: TRBV4-2; CDR3nt: TGTGCCAGCAGCCAGGGCTTCGGGACCCCGGGGGACACTGAAGCTTTCTTT; CDR3aa: CASSQGFGTPGDTEAFF
d_gene: TRBD2; abundance: few; j_gene: TRBJ2-1; v_gene: TRBV5-1; CDR3nt: TGCGCCAGCAGCTTGACTAGCGGGAACAACAATGAGCAGTTCTTC; CDR3aa: CASSLTSGNNNEQFF
d_gene: TRBD1; abundance: .; j_gene: TRBJ2-3; v_gene: TRBV27; CDR3nt: TGTGCCAGCAGTTATTTTCGACCCGGGACAGGGTTCACAGATACGCAGTATTTT; CDR3aa: CASSYFRPGTGFTDTQYF
d_gene: .; abundance: .; j_gene: TRBJ1-2; v_gene: TRBV1; CDR3nt: TGCACCAGCAGCCAAGATAGGGACAGGGTAAGCTATGGCTACACCTTC; CDR3aa: CTSSQDRDRVSYGYTF
d_gene: TRBD1; abundance: .; j_gene: TRBJ2-7; v_gene: TRBV29-1; CDR3nt: TGCAGCGTTCCCGGACAGGGAGCCTTTTCCGAGCAGTACTTC; CDR3aa: CSVPGQGAFSEQYF
d_gene: .; abundance: .; j_gene: TRBJ2-7; v_gene: TRBV19; CDR3nt: TGTGCCAGTAGTATCCTGGCTGGGAGCGAGCAGTACTTC; CDR3aa: CASSILAGSEQYF
d_gene: .; abundance: .; j_gene: TRBJ2-5; v_gene: TRBV28; CDR3nt: TGTGCCAGCAGAGGAAAGACCCAGTACTTC; CDR3aa: CASRGKTQYF
d_gene: .; abundance: .; j_gene: TRBJ1-1; v_gene: TRBV19; CDR3nt: TGTGCCAGTAGTACGCCGGACAAGGCCAATGAAGCTTTCTTT; CDR3aa: CASSTPDKANEAFF